This TCR beta chain was captured in a study of cytomegalovirus exposure and HLA in healthy donors. The overall study: An earlier analysis found roughly 100 million unique TCR beta sequences from approximately 200 million T cells. Study-level findings and limits: For most TCR beta V segments, an earlier analysis put the productive rate at about 90% or about 30% of the time. Donors belonging to an Asian-associated ancestry cluster reportedly showed fewer N-insertions in productive TCRs than the 666-donor mean, according to what a later analysis found.

V lost 6 bases to trimming and J lost 3 bases; unmatched junction nucleotides: 9. This CDR3 has 15 residues. Looked up from germline, CDR1 is MDHEN and CDR2 is SYDVKM. Amplification used 60 Vbeta primers and 13 Jbeta primers. Measured with immunoSEQ multiplex PCR; TCRdb has only the in-frame clones, and not every one. This sample has around 140,000 clones, with about 75% found just once. Concerning this clone: Its antigen is undetermined.

The source material was PBMCs. This clonotype was sampled from a man aged 40-49 years in good health and CMV-seronegative. J is TRBJ1-1 and V is TRBV28, with 8 bases fitting TRBD1. CDR3 loop: CASSIRTGWYTEAFF. In nucleotides, the CDR3 is TGTGCCAGCAGCATCCGGACAGGGTGGTACACTGAAGCTTTCTTT.